This note documents a single T cell receptor (beta chain) sequence. Its antigen target is currently unknown. The CDR3 covers 14 residues, taking in both the cysteine and the phenylalanine. Only CDR3 DNA is held: 42 bases, read in frame from base 1. Trimming removed 5 bases from V and 0 bases from J, leaving 11 bases between the germline ends. Looking up the germline V gene yields CDR1 SNHLY and CDR2 FYNNEI. The data are from a study of cytomegalovirus exposure and HLA in healthy donors listed by TCRdb under 2017. Background for the entire study: According to an earlier analysis of several hundred of the donors, 150 million to 200 million T cells yielded roughly 100 million unique TCR beta sequences and roughly 280 Gb of sequence data. Approximately 300 gigabases of sequencing data and around 80 million unique TCR sequences made up an early release that covered several hundred HLA-typed donors. The genetic ancestry cluster associated with self-reported Caucasian donors included over 80% of the 398 genotyped donors. The study aimed to test whether signatures of past pathogen exposure could be identified by cataloging public T cell receptors. The T cell repertoires of 670 or so subjects were profiled by immunosequencing and related to cytomegalovirus serostatus. Besides the first cohort of approximately 670 subjects, a separate validation cohort made up of around 120 different subjects was used. High-throughput TCR immunosequencing, statistical association of individual TCRs with disease status, and machine learning were combined to predict cytomegalovirus infection status. A later analysis re-examined previously published TCR beta repertoires from more than 650 donors and added high-resolution HLA genotyping to investigate patterns of TCR occurrence. In the later analysis, no new phenotypic data were used to find candidate immune exposures; instead, reliance was placed on TCR beta sequences and their occurrence across donors. An earlier analysis of several hundred of the donors applied high-throughput TCR beta sequencing to assess whether each TCR beta V gene segment acted as functional or pseudogenic. Donor age, sex, ethnicity and CMV serostatus were compiled together with the repertoire data. A later genetic analysis took genome-wide SNP genotypes for about 55% of the roughly 700 donors and used that subset as a discovery cohort. All discovery cohort repertoires had been generated using a single sequencing platform. HLA typing covered class I and class II loci at four-digit resolution. The number of typed donors differed by locus: about 620-640 for A, B, C, DRB1 and DQB1; approximately 540 for DQA1; 606 for DPA1; and 400 to 480 for DPB1. Roughly five DR-DQ haplotypes were handled as single units for association and clustering because linkage in the cohort was strong. Among 398 genotyped donors of the cohort, an average of about 240,000 unique TCR beta nucleotide sequences were sequenced per donor, roughly 18% of them non-productive.

In total, fewer than 750 healthy bone marrow donors made up the cohort. All cohort members were sampled while nominally healthy, although unrecorded immune exposures were likely present. The donor was CMV seronegative and was included in the group of a few hundred seronegative cohort members. A peripheral blood sample was provided by each donor, and peripheral blood mononuclear cells were used for TCR beta sequencing. Genomic DNA was extracted from the blood cell samples with the Qiagen DNeasy Blood Extraction Kit. Receptor libraries were prepared by the immunoSEQ multiplex PCR assay. For the multiplex PCR, a mixture combining 60 forward primers for TCR Vbeta segments and 13 reverse primers for TCR Jbeta segments was used. Amplification of the CDR3 region of rearranged TCR beta genes was performed with a multiplex PCR assay on genomic DNA. Amplified TCR beta libraries were sequenced as 87-base-pair reads on the Illumina HiSeq System. The paper's processing steps were these. Across the roughly 700 repertoires, a later analysis counted tens of millions of unique TCR beta chains, 8.5 million to 12 million of which were shared by at least two donors. A nearest-neighbor algorithm error-corrected the raw reads and collapsed the reads into unique sequences, merging closely related sequences to remove PCR and sequencing errors. V, D and J gene segments were assigned by aligning CDR3 sequences to IMGT reference sequences. For a sequence to be retained, a match of at least six nucleotides to both a V gene segment and a J gene segment was required. Rearrangements were classified as productive when the CDR3 lacked stop codons and remained in frame with V and J, and all other rearrangements were classified as non-productive. CDR3 was defined by IMGT convention, running from the second conserved V-encoded cysteine to the conserved J-encoded phenylalanine. In an earlier analysis of roughly 580 of the donors, sequences lacking an unambiguous match to a single V gene segment were excluded. An earlier analysis of a few hundred of the donors classified V segments as functional when productive rearrangements were above 56.7% and as segregating when the standard deviation between donors was above 5%. A statistical classification framework was built for diagnosing cytomegalovirus status from the catalog of TCR beta chain sequences. A later analysis assigned V and J genes by comparing TCR nucleotide sequences with IMGT/GENE-DB human TR gene sequences. A later analysis assigned CDR3 sequences and most-parsimonious VDJ recombination scenarios with the TCRdist pipeline. In a later analysis, every TCR beta chain was defined by the combination of its CDR3 amino acid sequence and its V-gene family, and reads without a unique V-gene family were dropped. To address suspected cross-contamination and a sequencing artifact, a later analysis removed approximately 590 highly shared, low-generation-probability nucleotide sequences. In a later analysis, a clonal expansion index was calculated for each public chain from normalized within-repertoire ranks of inferred template counts. A later analysis computed generation probabilities with a VDJ recombination model fitted to out-of-frame rearrangements, and checked the results against IGoR. Hypergeometric tests were used in a later analysis to score TCR-TCR, TCR-HLA and TCR-CMV co-occurrence, with a repertoire-size bias correction applied to the TCR pairs. In a later analysis, false discovery rates were estimated by permuting HLA or CMV assignments 20 times. A later analysis grouped co-occurring TCRs with DBSCAN, adding TCRdist sequence similarity when clustering within HLA-allele-positive subsets. Co-occurrence clustering excluded repertoires with fewer than 30,000 or more than 120,000 public chains, plus five with anomalous nucleotide sharing. TCRdb carries this immuneACCESS record with in-frame sequences only. Its versions omit some clonotypes, under half of them owing to an unresolved V gene in the studies checked, with the rest unexplained. V, J and clone size are taken as reported in that table, and D and trimming were inferred from the DNA itself. The sample table holds some 200,000 clones. 0.65% to 0.75% of the sample lies in the top ten.

Results the study describes overall, beyond this receptor: Roughly uniform sequencing depth across donors was assumed in presence/absence analyses, although this assumption may not hold. Correlated functional status among segregating V segments might reflect linkage disequilibrium, but an unknown experimental factor could not be ruled out. Because HLA typing was unavailable for some donors at each locus, only the typed subset was used in association tests. In a later genetic analysis, fewer N-insertions in productive TCRs were reported among donors in an Asian-associated ancestry cluster than the approximately 630-donor mean. A few of the identified cytomegalovirus-associated TCR beta chains were confirmed in vitro to be specific for cytomegalovirus antigens. According to a later analysis, most CMV-associated TCR beta chains appeared to be HLA-restricted, and the HLA associations seemed to be driven largely by CMV exposure. A later genetic analysis associated a missense DCLRE1C variant with V-gene and J-gene trimming of TCR beta chains, and an independent cohort replicated the association. It was suggested by the authors that the approach could potentially be generalized to other disease states and immunological phenotypes. Broadly in line with IMGT annotations, most TCR beta V segments showed up in productive rearrangements about 90% or about 30% of the time in an earlier analysis of several hundred of the donors. In a later analysis, HLA-associated TCR beta chains were found to be more clonally expanded and to have lower generation probabilities than equally common non-associated chains. While some public TCRs were present in many individuals, most TCR sequences turned up only very rarely across donors. A cluster of highly shared sequence variants was judged likely to represent a technical artifact of the sequencing pipeline. Specific HLA alleles were associated with about 17,000 TCR beta sequences at a false discovery rate of 0.05 in a later analysis. In a later analysis, the rate of TCR association differed among HLA loci, with DRB1 alleles having the most associated TCRs and HLA-C alleles having the fewest. This cohort had only TCR beta chains sequenced, and the lack of alpha or paired-chain data limited which features could be detected. When HLA alleles, especially DR and DQ, strongly co-occurred, attributing TCR associations to individual alleles was difficult. The study gave a list of about 170 TCR beta chains associated with cytomegalovirus. Because counts were too low, 15 to 20 rarely observed V segments, including chromosome 9 orphons, were left out of the earlier analysis of approximately 500 of the donors. According to a later analysis, parvovirus B19, influenza, CMV and Epstein-Barr virus appeared linked to several top co-occurrence clusters. A further reported finding was that TCR beta sequences accurately predicted the HLA-A and HLA-B alleles for most subjects in the first cohort. Some IMGT-functional V segments, including TRBV6-2 and TRBV6-3, could not be told apart with the 87-base-pair reads, so those segments were excluded. For the cohort, immune exposure information was limited to CMV serostatus. Cytomegalovirus status was reported to be diagnosed by the classifier with high specificity and sensitivity in both the original and validation cohorts.

The specimen sequenced was PBMCs. The chain uses TRBV2 and TRBJ2-7; the D gene cannot be named for sure. This receptor was identified in a boy aged 10-17 years in good health and CMV-seronegative. The CDR3 in this case is CASSSGRLSYEQYF. The nucleotide sequence is TGTGCCAGCAGTTCGGGTCGTCTCTCCTACGAGCAGTACTTC.